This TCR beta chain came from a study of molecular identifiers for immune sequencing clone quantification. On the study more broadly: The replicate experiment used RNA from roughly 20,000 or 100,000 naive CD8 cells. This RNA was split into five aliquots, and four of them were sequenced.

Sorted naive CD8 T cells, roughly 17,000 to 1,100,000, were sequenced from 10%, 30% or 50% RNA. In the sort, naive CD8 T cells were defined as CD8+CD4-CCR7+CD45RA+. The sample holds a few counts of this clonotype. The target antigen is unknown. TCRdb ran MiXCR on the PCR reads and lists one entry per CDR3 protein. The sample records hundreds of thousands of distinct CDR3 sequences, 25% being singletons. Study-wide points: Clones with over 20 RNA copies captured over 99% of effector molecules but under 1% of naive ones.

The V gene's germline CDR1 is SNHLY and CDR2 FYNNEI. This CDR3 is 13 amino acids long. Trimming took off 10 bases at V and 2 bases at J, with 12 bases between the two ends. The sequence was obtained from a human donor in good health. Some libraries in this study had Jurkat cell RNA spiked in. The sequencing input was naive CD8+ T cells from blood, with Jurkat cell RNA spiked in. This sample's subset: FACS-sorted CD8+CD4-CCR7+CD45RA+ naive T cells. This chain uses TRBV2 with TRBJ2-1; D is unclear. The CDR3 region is CATLSPPYNEQFF. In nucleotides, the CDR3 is TGTGCCACCCTATCCCCACCCTACAATGAGCAGTTCTTC.